This T cell receptor beta chain emerged from a study of T-cell reconstitution after alpha-beta-depleted transplantation in children. The table lists this clonotype with a few counts. Trimming removed 3 bases from V and 6 bases from J, with 11 bases in between. This CDR3 contains 12 residues. Germline V gene lookup returns CDR1 DFQATT and CDR2 SNEGSKA (reference sequence). Preparation of the TCRbeta library used unique molecular identifiers. TCRdb independently ran MiXCR on the PCR reads; one entry per CDR3 protein. The top ten clones hold 2.5% to 3.5% of a sample with some 550,000 distinct CDR3 sequences, around 20% of them seen once.

The sequencing used PBMCs from the stem cell graft donor, collected from the stem cell graft. The TCR originated in a human donor who donated a stem cell graft to a child with acute lymphoblastic leukemia. J is TRBJ1-1 and V is TRBV20-1; D might be TRBD1 (6 bases). CDR3 coding DNA: TGCAGTGCTAGCGTCGGGGGCCCTGAAGCTTTCTTT. Its protein is CSASVGGPEAFF.